The 26 T cell receptor beta chains given below trace back to one sample, sequenced in a study of T-cell reconstitution after alpha-beta-depleted transplantation in children. Preparing the TCRbeta library involved the use of unique molecular identifiers. From the PCR reads, TCRdb called clonotypes with MiXCR, one entry per CDR3 protein. The sample holds about 690,000 distinct CDR3 sequences, roughly 15% seen once. The starting material was PBMCs from the stem cell graft donor, obtained from the stem cell graft. These TCRs come from a human donor who donated a stem cell graft to a child with acute myeloid leukemia.

This clonotype was found a few times. One end of the junction does not line up with germline, which may come from a read error. The gene calls are TRBV20-1 and TRBJ2-2; D remains ambiguous. The length of the CDR3 is 16 residues. Germline CDR1 and CDR2: DFQATT and SNEGSKA (reference sequence). DNA for the CDR3: TGCTGTGCTAGAGACCTGGGCAGAACGAACACCGGGGAGCTGTTTTTT. Its translation: CCARDLGRTNTGELFF.

The V call is TRBV7-8, the J call TRBJ1-1; unclear D gene. From germline, CDR1 is SGHVS and CDR2 FQNEAQ. Trimming left V 5 bases short and J 3 bases short, with 22 bases between. This CDR3 has 17 amino acids. CDR3 sequence: CASSPVGWAYKDTEAFF. In nucleotides, the CDR3 is TGTGCCAGCAGCCCAGTTGGGTGGGCTTATAAGGACACTGAAGCTTTCTTT.

This clonotype was observed a handful of times. V is TRBV29-1 and J is TRBJ2-7, with D possibly TRBD1 on 5 matching bases. Germline assignment: CDR1 SQVTM and CDR2 ANQGSEA. The CDR3 has 14 amino acids. V lost 6 bases and J 3 bases, leaving 18 bases between the germline ends. CDR3 in DNA: TGCAGCGTGGTTCGAGACAGAGCCAACTACGAGCAGTACTTC. Its protein is CSVVRDRANYEQYF.

The V and J genes are TRBV12-3 or TRBV12-4 and TRBJ2-5; D could derive from TRBD1 or TRBD2 (5 bases each). The CDR3 spans 13 residues. V lost 8 bases and J 0 bases, leaving 10 bases between the germline ends. CDR3 loop: CASGGRDQETQYF. The DNA for the CDR3 is TGTGCCAGCGGGGGTCGAGACCAAGAGACCCAGTACTTC.

This clonotype has a handful of counts. V and J are TRBV11-1 and TRBJ1-1; 7 bases line up with TRBD1. Germline V gene data show CDR1 as SGHAT and CDR2 as FQDESV (reference sequence). This CDR3 region has 15 residues. V gave up 6 bases and J gave up 4 bases; unmatched junction bases: 11. CDR3 nucleotides: TGTGCCAGCAGTCGAAGGGGCAGGGGGACCACTGAAGCTTTCTTT. Its protein product is CASSRRGRGTTEAFF.

This clonotype has a count of ten or more. V gene TRBV20-1 combines with J gene TRBJ2-3; tentatively, D is TRBD2 (5 bases). The germline V gene has CDR1 DFQATT and CDR2 SNEGSKA (reference sequence). The V and J ends lost 0 bases and 1 base respectively, with 11 bases between them. The CDR3 spans 15 residues. CDR3 sequence (DNA): TGCAGTGCTAGAGATCGTACCGGGGGCACAGATACGCAGTATTTT. Translated, it gives CSARDRTGGTDTQYF.

Ten or more counts support this clonotype. The rearrangement joins TRBV20-1 to TRBJ2-1; TRBD2 is a possible D gene (5 bases). Germline V gene data show CDR1 as DFQATT and CDR2 as SNEGSKA (reference sequence). The CDR3 is made up of 16 amino acids. Trimming removed 2 bases from V and 7 bases from J, with 21 bases in between. The CDR3 is CSARNKGGAPRNEQFF. CDR3 DNA: TGCAGTGCTAGAAATAAAGGAGGCGCCCCCAGGAATGAGCAGTTCTTC.

This clonotype has a handful of counts. The CDR3 nucleotides are TGTGCCAGCAGTTTGTCCGGGACAGGCTCTGGAAACACCATATATTTT. Its translation: CASSLSGTGSGNTIYF. The chain has TRBV12-3 or TRBV12-4 and TRBJ1-3, with TRBD1 matching 8 bases. The CDR3 covers 16 residues. The ends lost 3 bases at V and 0 bases at J; junction bases unmatched: 4.

This chain links TRBV6-5 with TRBJ2-5, with D uncertain. V lost 0 bases and J lost 5, with 10 bases in between. The CDR3 contains 14 residues. The germline V gene encodes CDR1 MNHEY and CDR2 SVGAGI. This CDR3 reads CASSYSSGPETQYF. CDR3 DNA sequence: TGTGCCAGCAGTTACTCAAGTGGCCCGGAGACCCAGTACTTC.

This rearrangement joins TRBV3-1 to TRBJ2-7, with 7 bases aligning to TRBD2. Germline V lookup: CDR1 LGHDT, CDR2 YNNKEL (reference sequence). The CDR3 is 15 residues long. V was clipped by 4 bases and J by 3 bases; unmatched bases: 9. CDR3 amino acids: CASSPKGGRDYEQYV. CDR3 nucleotide sequence: TGTGCCAGCAGCCCAAAGGGAGGGAGAGACTACGAGCAGTACGTC.

The sample holds many counts of this clonotype. The V call is TRBV20-1, the J call TRBJ1-2, with D perhaps TRBD1 (6 bases). Germline CDR1 and CDR2: DFQATT and SNEGSKA (reference sequence). Trimming took off 0 bases at V and 6 bases at J, with 11 bases between the two ends. This CDR3 is 13 amino acids long. In DNA form, the CDR3 reads TGCAGTGCTAGAGATGGGCAGGGGAATGGCTACACCTTC. Amino acid sequence: CSARDGQGNGYTF.

This chain links TRBV13 with TRBJ2-1; no reliable D call. The CDR3 is 13 amino acids. The V end lost 4 bases, the J end lost 5 bases, and 9 bases lay between the germline ends. Per the germline V gene, CDR1 is PRHDT and CDR2 is FYEKMQ (reference sequence). CDR3 region: CASSSNSDNEQFF. CDR3 coding DNA: TGTGCCAGCAGCTCAAACTCAGACAATGAGCAGTTCTTC. The complete variable domain, with remaining parts taken from reference TRBV13 and TRBJ2-1, reads AAGVIQSPRHLIKEKRETATLKCYPIPRHDTVYWYQQGPGQDPQFLISFYEKMQSDKGSIPDRFSAQQFSDYHSELNMSSLELGDSALYFCASSSNSDNEQFFGPGTRLTVL.

The chain recombines TRBV7-9 with TRBJ2-3, with D perhaps matching TRBD1 (6 bases). Looked up from germline, CDR1 is SEHNR and CDR2 is FQNEAQ (reference sequence). Between the trimmed V and J ends, which lost 0 bases and 3 bases, there was a span of 10 bases. The CDR3 is 15 residues long. CDR3 DNA: TGTGCCAGCAGCTTAGCCGGCAGGGGAACAGATACGCAGTATTTT. The encoded protein is CASSLAGRGTDTQYF.

The chain combines TRBV11-1 with TRBJ2-1, with D possibly being TRBD2 (5 bases). The CDR3 totals 13 residues. Trimming removed 3 bases from V and 8 bases from J, with 11 bases in between. The germline gives CDR1 SGHAT, CDR2 FQDESV (reference sequence). The CDR3 sequence: CASSLEVSDEQFF. The CDR3 coding sequence is TGTGCCAGCAGCTTGGAGGTCTCGGATGAGCAGTTCTTC.

The table lists this clonotype with many counts. V is TRBV4-3 and J is TRBJ2-7, with 9 bases matching TRBD2. This CDR3 is 15 amino acids long. The germline gives CDR1 LGHNA, CDR2 YSLEER. V dropped 3 bases and J dropped 1; count of bases not matched to a gene: 4. CDR3 region: CASSQLAGHSYEQYF. The CDR3 region has the DNA TGCGCCAGCAGCCAGCTAGCGGGGCATTCCTACGAGCAGTACTTC.

This clonotype was seen a few times. Here the CDR3 DNA reads TGCGCCAGCAGCCAAGTTGGAGGGAACACTGAAGCTTTCTTT. It codes for CASSQVGGNTEAFF. This rearrangement joins TRBV4-1 to TRBJ1-1; no definite D call. Looked up from germline, CDR1 is MGHRA and CDR2 is YSYEKL. Trimming shortened V by 1 base and J by 1 base, and 7 bases separated the two germline ends. This CDR3 is 14 amino acids long.

This clonotype was observed a handful of times. The chain recombines TRBV7-2 with TRBJ2-7, with 7 nucleotides matching TRBD1. The V gene's germline CDR1 is SGHTA and CDR2 FQGNSA. The CDR3 is 14 amino acids. The V segment lost 5 bases and the J segment 6 bases; nucleotides outside the gene matches: 10. The CDR3 reads CASSKDRVGSEQYF. The DNA of the CDR3 is TGTGCCAGCAGCAAAGACAGGGTTGGGAGCGAGCAGTACTTC.

J is TRBJ2-7 and V is TRBV13; 10 nucleotides align to TRBD1. The V segment lost 5 bases and the J segment 3 bases; nucleotides outside the gene matches: 7. Germline values: CDR1 PRHDT, CDR2 FYEKMQ (reference sequence). The CDR3 loop spans 15 amino acids. The CDR3 region has the DNA TGTGCCAGCAGCACGTCCGGGACAGGGGACTACGAGCAGTACTTC. Protein product: CASSTSGTGDYEQYF. Full variable domain (outside the CDR3, taken from reference TRBV13 and TRBJ2-7): AAGVIQSPRHLIKEKRETATLKCYPIPRHDTVYWYQQGPGQDPQFLISFYEKMQSDKGSIPDRFSAQQFSDYHSELNMSSLELGDSALYFCASSTSGTGDYEQYFGPGTRLTVT.

This clonotype was picked up many times. V usage is TRBV20-1 and J usage is TRBJ1-5; D remains unclear. V lost 0 bases, J lost 1 base, and 10 bases lay in between. The CDR3 contains 15 residues. Germline V gene sequence: CDR1 DFQATT, CDR2 SNEGSKA (reference sequence). DNA of the CDR3: TGCAGTGCTAGAGATTGGGCGGAAAGCAATCAGCCCCAGCATTTT. It encodes CSARDWAESNQPQHF.

This clonotype appeared many times. This sequence joins TRBV27 and TRBJ2-1; D assignment may be TRBD1 or TRBD2 (5 bases each). V gave up 7 bases and J gave up 0 bases, with 13 bases separating them. The CDR3 is made up of 15 amino acids. Germline V lookup: CDR1 MNHEY, CDR2 SMNVEV (reference sequence). Here the CDR3 DNA reads TGTGCCAGCACGAGGGCCGACAGCTCCTACAATGAGCAGTTCTTC. Amino acid sequence: CASTRADSSYNEQFF.

The J gene is TRBJ2-5, the V gene TRBV7-2; TRBD2 agrees at 10 bases. The CDR3 is 15 amino acids. Per the germline V gene, CDR1 is SGHTA and CDR2 is FQGNSA. V was clipped by 5 bases and J by 3 bases; unmatched bases: 6. The DNA for the CDR3 is TGTGCCAGCAGCCCTCTGGGGACTAGCGAAGAGACCCAGTACTTC. Encoded protein: CASSPLGTSEETQYF.

The chain couples TRBV5-4 to TRBJ2-5; the match to TRBD1 covers 7 bases. The ends lost 4 bases at V and 2 bases at J; junction bases unmatched: 8. Germline V gives CDR1 SGHNT, CDR2 YYREEE (reference sequence). The CDR3 is 15 amino acids. CDR3: CASSPRGQGQETQYF. Here the CDR3 DNA reads TGTGCCAGCAGCCCGAGGGGGCAGGGACAAGAGACCCAGTACTTC.

Many counts were recorded for this clonotype. The genes are TRBV15 and TRBJ1-1; D possibly corresponds to TRBD1 (5 bases). This CDR3 region has 14 residues. Per the germline V gene, CDR1 is LNHNV and CDR2 is YYDKDF (reference sequence). The DNA of the CDR3 is TGTGCTCCATCGAGGAGGGGAAGGAACACTGAAGCTTTCTTT. Its protein is CAPSRRGRNTEAFF.

This clonotype was observed many times. The rearrangement links TRBV12-3 or TRBV12-4 to TRBJ2-1; D tentatively fits TRBD1 or TRBD2 (5 bases each). V lost 3 bases to trimming and J lost 0 bases, with 12 bases between them. This CDR3 spans 16 amino acids. The DNA of the CDR3 is TGTGCCAGCAGTTTTTGGGATGGGGGCTCCTACAATGAGCAGTTCTTC. This codes for CASSFWDGGSYNEQFF.

The chain couples TRBV6-5 to TRBJ1-1; the D is unclear. In germline, CDR1 is MNHEY, CDR2 SVGAGI. CDR3 size: 15 residues. V was clipped by 4 bases and J by 0 bases, with 12 bases between them. The CDR3: CASSSAKNLNTEAFF. For the CDR3, the DNA is TGTGCCAGCAGTTCAGCTAAAAACCTGAACACTGAAGCTTTCTTT.

This clonotype was observed many times. This rearrangement joins TRBV15 to TRBJ1-1; no firm D call. The V end lost 4 bases, the J end lost 3 bases, and 15 bases lay between the germline ends. This CDR3 is built from 15 residues. In germline, CDR1 is LNHNV, CDR2 YYDKDF (reference sequence). The CDR3 region has the DNA TGTGCCACCAGCACACTAGCACAGCCTGACACTGAAGCTTTCTTT. It codes for CATSTLAQPDTEAFF.